This entry lists 21 T cell receptor beta chains sequenced from one sample in a study of blood T cells in healthy people across ages. Using a J-beta primer mix together with a sample-barcoded 5' primer, a second PCR was run for roughly 6 to 11 cycles. TCRdb re-called the 5' RACE reads with MiXCR, one entry per CDR3 protein. The repertoire holds approximately 850,000 distinct CDR3 sequences, with 55% to 70% as singletons. What was sequenced was blood. These receptor sequences come from a man younger than 40 in good health.

This clonotype was detected many times. CDR3 DNA sequence: TGCAGCGTTGTGGACAGCCGGTACAATGAGCAGTTCTTC. Translation gives CSVVDSRYNEQFF. The rearrangement uses TRBV29-1 and TRBJ2-1; perhaps TRBD1 as D (6 bases). Germline lookup yields CDR1 SQVTM and CDR2 ANQGSEA. The CDR3 is made up of 13 amino acids. V was trimmed by 4 bases and J by 4 bases, leaving 11 bases between them.

This chain joins TRBV20-1 and TRBJ1-2, with D maybe TRBD1 (6 bases). The CDR3 is made up of 12 amino acids. From germline, CDR1 is DFQATT and CDR2 SNEGSKA (reference sequence). Trimming shortened V by 6 bases and J by 8 bases, and 16 bases separated the two germline ends. The DNA of the CDR3 is TGCAGTGCCGGATACGACAGGCTCGGCTACACCTTC. Its protein is CSAGYDRLGYTF.

This clonotype has more than one count but fewer than ten. The rearrangement uses TRBV5-4 and TRBJ2-6; D might be TRBD1 (6 bases). The V end lost 3 bases, the J end lost 3 bases, and 10 bases lay between the germline ends. Germline V CDR1 and CDR2: SGHNT, YYREEE (reference sequence). The CDR3 has 15 residues. CDR3 sequence reads: CASSSYRDGANVLTF. CDR3 DNA: TGTGCCAGCAGCTCTTACAGGGATGGGGCCAACGTCCTGACTTTC.

The CDR3, as DNA: TGTGCCAGCACTCACTTGTCCGGGACAGGCGCCTACGAGCAGTACTTC. Protein sequence: CASTHLSGTGAYEQYF. The rearrangement joins TRBV27 to TRBJ2-4; 8 bases line up with TRBD1. The J call may be in error: the DNA end matches TRBJ2-7 better. Looked up from germline, CDR1 is MNHEY and CDR2 is SMNVEV (reference sequence). The CDR3 sequence is 16 residues long.

The chain combines TRBV6-5 with TRBJ1-5; the D is unclear. Germline lookup yields CDR1 MNHEY and CDR2 SVGAGI. Trimming left V 4 bases short and J 9 bases short, with 10 bases between. The CDR3 is made up of 12 amino acids. In DNA, the CDR3 is TGTGCCAGCAGTTCGGGCCGTGGGCCCCAGCATTTT. This encodes CASSSGRGPQHF.

The chain uses TRBV28 and TRBJ2-7; 12 nucleotides line up with TRBD2. The DNA end is more similar to TRBJ2-5, so the J call may be wrong. The germline V gene encodes CDR1 MDHEN and CDR2 SYDVKM. The CDR3 extends over 19 amino acids. The CDR3 coding sequence is TGTGCCAGCAGTTTATGGGAGACTAGCGGGAGTTCCCGGGCGGAGACCCAGTACTTC. This encodes CASSLWETSGSSRAETQYF.

The table lists this clonotype with a count of one. The rearrangement joins TRBV24-1 to TRBJ1-2; D uncertain. The CDR3 extends over 13 amino acids. CDR1 and CDR2 (germline): KGHDR, SFDVKD. With 6 bases removed from V and 8 bases from J, the gap between germline ends came to 15 bases. This CDR3 reads CATSPSTGKGYTF. CDR3 sequence (DNA): TGTGCCACCAGTCCCTCCACGGGGAAGGGCTACACCTTC.

The gene calls are TRBV12-3 or TRBV12-4 and TRBJ2-6; possible D gene TRBD1, 5 bases. This CDR3 contains 18 residues. Trimming cost V 2 bases and J 2 bases, with 16 bases left between them. CDR3 sequence: CASSLKGSGRPGANVLTF. CDR3 nucleotides: TGTGCCAGCAGTTTAAAGGGTTCAGGGCGACCTGGGGCCAACGTCCTGACTTTC.

This clonotype appeared a few times. This chain uses TRBV4-2 with TRBJ1-5, with 8 bases identical to TRBD1. Germline V gene lookup returns CDR1 LGHNA and CDR2 YNFKEQ. This CDR3 has 13 amino acids. V shed 4 bases and J 7 bases; nucleotides not matched to a gene: 3. The DNA of the CDR3 is TGTGCCAGCAGCCCAGGGGGCAGCCAGCCCCAGCATTTT. Its translation is CASSPGGSQPQHF.

The chain links TRBV7-3 to TRBJ2-1, with 12 bases identical to TRBD2. The germline V gene has CDR1 SGHTA and CDR2 FQGTGA. The CDR3 sequence is 16 residues long. The junction had 10 bases not matched to a gene; V was cut back by 5 bases and J by 8 bases. The chain's CDR3 is CASSPQTSGSGYEQFF. The CDR3 DNA reads TGTGCCAGCAGCCCACAGACTAGCGGGAGTGGGTATGAGCAGTTCTTC.

This clonotype was detected only a few times. The chain recombines TRBV7-2 with TRBJ1-6; the D is unclear. V was shortened by 5 bases and J by 7 bases, with 9 bases between the two germline ends. Looked up from germline, CDR1 is SGHTA and CDR2 is FQGNSA. The CDR3 is made up of 13 amino acids. CDR3 sequence reads: CASSEQRNSPLHF. The CDR3 nucleotides read TGTGCCAGCAGCGAACAGAGAAATTCACCCCTCCACTTT.

The chain has TRBV4-1 and TRBJ1-4, with a weak D call TRBD1 (6 bases). The V gene lost 4 bases and the J gene lost 8 bases, with 14 bases spanning the gap. CDR3 length: 14 residues. CDR1 and CDR2 (germline): MGHRA, YSYEKL. The CDR3 region is CASSRTEANEKLFF. The DNA for the CDR3 is TGCGCCAGCAGCCGGACAGAGGCGAACGAAAAACTGTTTTTT.

This rearrangement joins TRBV6-1 to TRBJ2-1; D is unclear. Trimming shortened V by 6 bases and J by 2 bases, and 11 bases separated the two germline ends. CDR3 length equals 14 residues. Germline loops: CDR1 MNHNS, CDR2 SASEGT. The CDR3 protein is CASRGIIAYNEQFF. The CDR3 DNA follows: TGTGCCAGCAGGGGAATTATTGCCTACAATGAGCAGTTCTTC.

The rearrangement joins TRBV6-6 to TRBJ2-1; 11 positions agree with TRBD2. Losses at the gene ends were 2 bases for V and 10 bases for J; bases not matched to a gene: 10. The CDR3 runs to 16 residues. Germline CDR1 reads MNHNY; CDR2 reads SVGAGI (reference sequence). The CDR3: CASSYPLAGGPGEQFF. The CDR3 coding sequence is TGTGCCAGCAGTTACCCGCTAGCGGGAGGTCCTGGCGAGCAGTTCTTC.

V and J are TRBV27 and TRBJ2-7, with TRBD2 matching over 8 bases. CDR1 is MNHEY, CDR2 SMNVEV, per germline (reference sequence). V lost 5 bases, J lost 1 base, and 10 bases stayed unmatched. The CDR3 is 16 residues long. The CDR3 is CASSRGSSGLSYEQYF. The CDR3 bases are TGTGCCAGCAGTCGAGGCTCTAGCGGGCTATCCTACGAGCAGTACTTC.

The sample holds many counts of this clonotype. V usage is TRBV18 and J usage is TRBJ2-1, with a tentative D call TRBD1 (6 bases). V was clipped by 1 base and J by 2 bases, with 6 bases between them. Germline CDR1 and CDR2: KGHSH and LQKENI. The CDR3 totals 14 residues. CDR3 residues: CASSPQGAYNEQFF. Written as DNA, the CDR3 is TGTGCCAGCTCACCACAGGGGGCCTACAATGAGCAGTTCTTC.

The rearrangement joins TRBV5-1 to TRBJ2-1, with a tentative D call TRBD1 (6 bases). The CDR3 has 15 residues. Germline CDR1 and CDR2: SGHRS and YFSETQ. V lost 4 bases and J 10 bases, leaving 21 bases between the germline ends. The DNA of the CDR3 is TGCGCCAGCAGCAAGGGGGACCCTGAATACTACGAGCAGTTCTTC. Translated: CASSKGDPEYYEQFF.

The sample holds a few counts of this clonotype. The chain has TRBV20-1 and TRBJ2-5; D gene uncertain. Germline CDR1 DFQATT, CDR2 SNEGSKA (reference sequence). The V gene lost 4 bases and the J gene lost 2 bases, with 5 bases spanning the gap. CDR3 length: 11 amino acids. The CDR3 here is CSAKSQETQYF. The CDR3 DNA sequence: TGCAGTGCTAAATCACAAGAGACCCAGTACTTC.

V is TRBV29-1 and J is TRBJ2-1; either TRBD1 or TRBD2 may fit D (6 bases each). Germline-derived CDR1 and CDR2 are SQVTM and ANQGSEA. The CDR3 loop spans 15 amino acids. V was pared by 0 bases and J by 1 base, with 10 bases between. The CDR3: CSVEEGGLSYNEQFF. The DNA of the CDR3 is TGCAGCGTTGAAGAAGGGGGACTTTCCTACAATGAGCAGTTCTTC.

The V gene is TRBV6-5, the J gene TRBJ1-1; D is possibly TRBD1 (5 bases). The CDR3 is 17 amino acids. The ends were cut back, 0 bases at V and 4 bases at J, with 18 bases in the middle. Germline-derived CDR1 and CDR2 are MNHEY and SVGAGI. As DNA, the CDR3 is TGTGCCAGCAGTTACTCGGTGGTAGGGGAGGGTGCCACTGAAGCTTTCTTT. This translates into CASSYSVVGEGATEAFF.

There are a few counts of this clonotype. V usage is TRBV3-1 and J usage is TRBJ2-7; TRBD1 matches at 9 bases. TRBJ2-5 explains the end of the DNA better; the J call may be wrong. Germline values: CDR1 LGHDT, CDR2 YNNKEL (reference sequence). The CDR3 consists of 16 residues. The CDR3 spells CASSHFTGGSVETQYF. In nucleotides, the CDR3 is TGTGCCAGCAGCCACTTTACAGGGGGCAGCGTAGAGACCCAGTACTTC.